This T cell receptor beta chain was sequenced during a study of response to subunit inactivated influenza vaccine. Study-level results: The authors suggested that few new T cells are recruited per seasonal influenza vaccination.

TCRdb ran MiXCR on the RT-PCR reads and lists one entry per CDR3 protein. This sample has over 150,000 distinct CDR3 sequences, with around 10% found just once. This clonotype was counted many times. No antigen is known for it. Germline trimming cut 6 bases from V and 4 bases from J; bases unmatched to any gene: 3. Germline V gene data show CDR1 as MNHNY and CDR2 as SVGAGI (reference sequence). The CDR3 is 12 amino acids. Sequencing used CD8+ T cells sorted from PBMCs, obtained around 25 months after vaccination. The rearrangement joins TRBV6-6 to TRBJ2-7, with 7 bases identical to TRBD2. The TCR originated in a man between 45 and 75 years old who received an inactivated influenza vaccine. The CDR3 is CASSPAGYEQYF. The CDR3 DNA follows: TGTGCCAGCAGCCCAGCGGGGTACGAGCAGTACTTC.